What follows are 18 T cell receptor beta chains derived from one specimen sequenced in a study of blood T cell repertoires in COVID-19. The assay was immunoSEQ multiplex PCR, and TCRdb's table has in-frame clones only and misses some. The data contain 190,000 or so clones, about 82% of them singletons. Input material: PBMCs or T cells enriched from blood (not recorded which). The receptor source for this set is a woman between 25 and 40 years old who had recovered from COVID-19.

The CDR3 loop reads CASSRDSYGYTF. As DNA, the CDR3 is TGTGCCAGCAGCCGTGACTCCTATGGCTACACCTTC. The V call is TRBV11-2, the J call TRBJ1-2; D not certain. The CDR3 extends over 12 amino acids. Between the trimmed V and J ends, which lost 5 bases and 4 bases, there was a span of 8 bases. Germline-derived CDR1 and CDR2 are SGHAT and FQNNGV.

Notes on this clone: An end of the junction does not agree with germline; a read error may underlie this. The V gene is TRBV3-1 (or the pseudogene TRBV3-2), the J gene TRBJ2-2; possibly TRBD2 for D (5 bases). This CDR3 contains 15 residues. The germline CDR1 and CDR2 sequences are LGHDT and YNNKEL (reference sequence). This chain's CDR3 is CASREGYLAGGELFF. The CDR3 DNA reads TGTGCTAGCAGAGAGGGATACCTGGCTGGCGGGGAGCTGTTTTTT.

The chain combines TRBV6-5 with TRBJ2-1, with 8 bases aligning to TRBD1. V shed 6 bases and J 12 bases; nucleotides not matched to a gene: 4. Germline V lookup: CDR1 MNHEY, CDR2 SVGAGI. This CDR3 has 11 amino acids. CDR3 sequence: CASRTGEWQFF. For the CDR3, the DNA is TGTGCCAGCAGGACAGGGGAATGGCAGTTCTTC.

The chain joins TRBV28 to TRBJ1-6; D possibly corresponds to TRBD1 (5 bases). The CDR3 is 18 amino acids. CDR1 and CDR2 from the germline V gene are MDHEN and SYDVKM. Trimming shortened V by 1 base and J by 7 bases, and 20 bases separated the two germline ends. This CDR3 reads CASSLSGWGGRQNSPLHF. CDR3 coding DNA: TGTGCCAGCAGTTTATCTGGTTGGGGCGGACGGCAGAATTCACCCCTCCACTTT.

The chain joins TRBV24-1 to TRBJ1-5, with TRBD1 identical over 10 bases. Germline V gene lookup returns CDR1 KGHDR and CDR2 SFDVKD. The length of the CDR3 is 15 residues. With V trimmed by 5 bases and J by 5 bases, 5 bases remained unmatched. CDR3: CATSGGTGEYQPQHF. CDR3 bases: TGTGCCACCAGTGGTGGGACAGGGGAGTATCAGCCCCAGCATTTT.

V and J are TRBV6-5 and TRBJ2-2; 11 nucleotides match TRBD2. Germline V gene lookup returns CDR1 MNHEY and CDR2 SVGAGI. This CDR3 is 14 amino acids long. With V trimmed by 8 bases and J by 6 bases, 5 bases remained unmatched. The CDR3 region has the DNA TGTGCCAGCGGCATAGCGGGGGGGGCCGGGGAGCTGTTTTTT. Amino acid sequence: CASGIAGGAGELFF.

The chain uses TRBV5-8 and TRBJ2-5; 8 bases map to TRBD1. Germline assignment: CDR1 SGHTS and CDR2 YDEGEE. CDR3 length equals 15 residues. J lost 2 bases, V lost 2 bases, and 5 bases had no gene match. CDR3 DNA sequence: TGTGCCAGCAGCTTCGTCAGGGGGCCACAAGAGACCCAGTACTTC. It translates to CASSFVRGPQETQYF.

The chain combines TRBV19 with TRBJ2-5; 9 bases map to TRBD1. This CDR3 comprises 14 residues. With 4 bases clipped from V and 5 bases from J, the junction kept 5 bases outside the gene matches. The V gene's germline CDR1 is LNHDA and CDR2 SQIVND (reference sequence). The CDR3 DNA follows: TGTGCCAGTAGTACCGGGACAGGGTGGGAGACCCAGTACTTC. The encoded protein is CASSTGTGWETQYF.

This clone was counted only a few times. The chain carries TRBV18 and TRBJ2-3, with 12 positions matching TRBD1. CDR1 is KGHSH, CDR2 LQKENI, per germline. Trimming cost V 7 bases and J 3 bases; bases outside gene matches: 8. The CDR3 spans 16 residues. CDR3 DNA sequence: TGTGCCAGCTTCCCCGGGACAGGGGGCTTTACAGATACGCAGTATTTT. Its translation is CASFPGTGGFTDTQYF.

This chain joins TRBV11-3 and TRBJ2-1, with unresolved D. Germline V lookup: CDR1 SGHNT, CDR2 YENEEA. This CDR3 is 12 amino acids long. V gave up 5 bases and J gave up 7 bases, with 9 bases separating them. The CDR3 here is CASSLMPNEQFF. In nucleotides, the CDR3 is TGTGCCAGCAGCCTAATGCCAAATGAGCAGTTCTTC.

The V and J genes are TRBV28 and TRBJ1-1; 9 nucleotides line up with TRBD1. Germline V CDR1 and CDR2: MDHEN, SYDVKM. Losses at the gene ends were 5 bases for V and 4 bases for J; bases not matched to a gene: 8. The CDR3 contains 15 residues. CDR3 sequence reads: CASSQSGTGSTEAFF. The CDR3 bases are TGTGCCAGCAGTCAAAGTGGGACAGGGAGCACTGAAGCTTTCTTT.

The chain combines TRBV27 with TRBJ2-1; TRBD2 is a possible D gene (6 bases). The germline V gene has CDR1 MNHEY and CDR2 SMNVEV (reference sequence). This CDR3 is built from 14 residues. V was clipped by 5 bases and J by 6 bases, with 14 bases between them. In DNA, the CDR3 is TGTGCCAGCAGTCCGTCTAGCGTTGGCAATGAGCAGTTCTTC. Its translation is CASSPSSVGNEQFF.

V is TRBV28 and J is TRBJ1-1; D ambiguous. This CDR3 region has 15 residues. The ends were cut back, 6 bases at V and 3 bases at J, with 17 bases in the middle. Per the germline V gene, CDR1 is MDHEN and CDR2 is SYDVKM. CDR3 bases: TGTGCCAGCAGCTTAGGCAGAGCGTCGGACACTGAAGCTTTCTTT. Residues: CASSLGRASDTEAFF.

The chain employs TRBV7-2 and TRBJ2-1; TRBD2 agrees at 11 bases. CDR1 SGHTA and CDR2 FQGNSA come from the germline V gene. This CDR3 region has 15 residues. After removal of 5 bases from V and 7 bases from J, the junction contained 7 bases not matched to a gene. The CDR3 protein is CASSRTSGQGNEQFF. The DNA for the CDR3 is TGTGCCAGCAGCAGGACTAGCGGGCAAGGGAATGAGCAGTTCTTC.

About this clone: A read error may account for a junction end that differs from germline. The V call is TRBV7-3, the J call TRBJ2-1, with D possibly TRBD2 on 5 matching bases. Germline V gene sequence: CDR1 SGHTA, CDR2 FQGTGA. The CDR3 sequence is 16 residues long. The chain's CDR3 is CASSLRSGKRNNEQFF. The CDR3 region has the DNA TGTGCCAGCAGTTTAAGGAGCGGAAAACGAAACAATGAGCAGTTCTTC.

J is TRBJ2-1 and V is TRBV29-1; 12 bases match TRBD2. Unmatched junction bases numbered 11, after V lost 5 bases and J lost 0 bases. Germline loops: CDR1 SQVTM, CDR2 ANQGSEA. CDR3 size: 18 residues. Here the CDR3 reads CSVWLAGGPSSSYNEQFF. The CDR3 bases are TGCAGCGTTTGGCTAGCGGGGGGGCCATCCAGCTCCTACAATGAGCAGTTCTTC.

The chain joins TRBV29-1 to TRBJ2-6, with D uncertain. CDR1 and CDR2 from the germline V gene are SQVTM and ANQGSEA. The CDR3 length is 15 residues. V was trimmed by 3 bases and J by 0 bases, leaving 9 bases between them. DNA for the CDR3: TGCAGCGTTGATCCGGAGAGCTCTGGGGCCAACGTCCTGACTTTC. Translating gives CSVDPESSGANVLTF.

This clone turned up a few times. Mismatch with germline at one junction end may stem from a read error. The V gene is TRBV19, the J gene TRBJ1-2, with D perhaps matching TRBD1 (5 bases). This CDR3 is built from 13 residues. CDR1 LNHDA and CDR2 SQIVND come from the germline V gene (reference sequence). The CDR3 DNA reads as TGTGCCAGTAGTTTAGACAGAAGCTATGGCTACACCTTC. This codes for CASSLDRSYGYTF.